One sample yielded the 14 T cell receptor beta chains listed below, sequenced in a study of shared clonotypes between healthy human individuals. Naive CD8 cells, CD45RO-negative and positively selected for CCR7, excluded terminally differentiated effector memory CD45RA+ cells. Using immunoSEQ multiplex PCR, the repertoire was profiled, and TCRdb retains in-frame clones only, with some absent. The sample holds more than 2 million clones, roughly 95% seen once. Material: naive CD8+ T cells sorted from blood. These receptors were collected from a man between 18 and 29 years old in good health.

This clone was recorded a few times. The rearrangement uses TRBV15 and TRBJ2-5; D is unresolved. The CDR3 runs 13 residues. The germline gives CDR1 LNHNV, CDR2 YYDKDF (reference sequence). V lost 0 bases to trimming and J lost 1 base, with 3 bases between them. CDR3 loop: CATSRDFQETQYF. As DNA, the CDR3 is TGTGCCACCAGCAGAGATTTCCAAGAGACCCAGTACTTC.

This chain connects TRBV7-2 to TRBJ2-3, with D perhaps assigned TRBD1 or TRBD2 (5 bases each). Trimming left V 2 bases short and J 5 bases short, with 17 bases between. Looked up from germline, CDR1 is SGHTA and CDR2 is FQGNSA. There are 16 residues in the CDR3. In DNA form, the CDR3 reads TGTGCCAGCAGCTTATATCCCGGGGTTGGGGGAGATACGCAGTATTTT. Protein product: CASSLYPGVGGDTQYF. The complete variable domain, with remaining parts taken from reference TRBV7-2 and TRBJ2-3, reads GAGVSQSPSNKVTEKGKDVELRCDPISGHTALYWYRQSLGQGLEFLIYFQGNSAPDKSGLPSDRFSAERTGGSVSTLTIQRTQQEDSAVYLCASSLYPGVGGDTQYFGPGTRLTVL.

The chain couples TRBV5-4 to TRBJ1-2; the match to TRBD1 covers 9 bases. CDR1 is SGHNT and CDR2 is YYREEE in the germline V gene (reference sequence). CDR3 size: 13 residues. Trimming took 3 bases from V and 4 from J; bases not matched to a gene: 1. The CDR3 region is CASSSTGGYGYTF. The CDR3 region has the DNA TGTGCCAGCAGCTCGACAGGGGGCTATGGCTACACCTTC. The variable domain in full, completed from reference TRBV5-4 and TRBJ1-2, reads ETGVTQSPTHLIKTRGQQVTLRCSSQSGHNTVSWYQQALGQGPQFIFQYYREEENGRGNFPPRFSGLQFPNYSSELNVNALELDDSALYLCASSSTGGYGYTFGSGTRLTVV.

CDR3 coding DNA: TGTGCCAGCAGTTCGACAGGGGAGTCCTACGAGCAGTACTTC. As protein: CASSSTGESYEQYF. The gene calls are TRBV6-1 and TRBJ2-7; 8 bases are a match to TRBD1. Trimming at V came to 5 bases and at J to 1 base, leaving 4 bases not matched to a gene. The CDR3 consists of 14 residues. Germline assignment: CDR1 MNHNS and CDR2 SASEGT.

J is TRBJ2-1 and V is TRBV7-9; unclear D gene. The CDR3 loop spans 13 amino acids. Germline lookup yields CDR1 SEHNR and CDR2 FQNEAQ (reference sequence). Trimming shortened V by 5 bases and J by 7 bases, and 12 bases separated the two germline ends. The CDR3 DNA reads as TGTGCCAGCAGCGTGAATTATGTGAATGAGCAGTTCTTC. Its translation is CASSVNYVNEQFF.

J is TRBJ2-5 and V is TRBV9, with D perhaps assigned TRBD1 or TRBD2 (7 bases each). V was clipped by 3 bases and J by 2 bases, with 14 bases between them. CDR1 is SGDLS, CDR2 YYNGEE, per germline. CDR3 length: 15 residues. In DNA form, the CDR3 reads TGTGCCAGCAGCGCAGGGAGGGACAGTCAAGAGACCCAGTACTTC. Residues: CASSAGRDSQETQYF.

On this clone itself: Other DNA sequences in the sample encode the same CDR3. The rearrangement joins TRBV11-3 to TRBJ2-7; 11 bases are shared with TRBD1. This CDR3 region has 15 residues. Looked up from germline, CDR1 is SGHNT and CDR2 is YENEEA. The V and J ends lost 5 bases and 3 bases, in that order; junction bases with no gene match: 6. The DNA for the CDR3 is TGTGCCAGCAGCCCTGGGACAGGGGGTATCTACGAGCAGTACTTC. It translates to CASSPGTGGIYEQYF.

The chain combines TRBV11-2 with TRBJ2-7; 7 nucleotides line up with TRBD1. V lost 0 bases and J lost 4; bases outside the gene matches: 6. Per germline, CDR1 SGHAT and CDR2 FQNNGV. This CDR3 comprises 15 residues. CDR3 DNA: TGTGCCAGCAGCTTAGAGACAGGGTTAGGTTACGAGCAGTACTTC. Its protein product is CASSLETGLGYEQYF.

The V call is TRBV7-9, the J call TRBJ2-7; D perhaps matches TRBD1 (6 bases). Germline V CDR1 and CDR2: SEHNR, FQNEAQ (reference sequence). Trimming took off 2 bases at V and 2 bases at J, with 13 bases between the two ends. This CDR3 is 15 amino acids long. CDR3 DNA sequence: TGTGCCAGCAGCTTAACTACAGGGATGGCCTACGAGCAGTACTTC. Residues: CASSLTTGMAYEQYF.

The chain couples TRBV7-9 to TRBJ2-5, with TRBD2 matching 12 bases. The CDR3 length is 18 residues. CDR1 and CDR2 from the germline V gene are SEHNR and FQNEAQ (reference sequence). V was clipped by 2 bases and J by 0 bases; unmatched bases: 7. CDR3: CASSLLGTSGSYQETQYF. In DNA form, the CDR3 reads TGTGCCAGCAGCTTACTAGGGACTAGCGGGTCGTACCAAGAGACCCAGTACTTC. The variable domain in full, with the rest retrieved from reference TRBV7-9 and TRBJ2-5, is DTGVSQNPRHKITKRGQNVTFRCDPISEHNRLYWYRQTLGQGPEFLTYFQNEAQLEKSRLLSDRFSAERPKGSFSTLEIQRTEQGDSAMYLCASSLLGTSGSYQETQYFGPGTRLLVL.

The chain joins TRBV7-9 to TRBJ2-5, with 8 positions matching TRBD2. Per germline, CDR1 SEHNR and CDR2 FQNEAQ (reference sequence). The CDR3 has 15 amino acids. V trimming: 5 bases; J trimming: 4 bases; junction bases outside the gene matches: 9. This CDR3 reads CASSGTRGGLETQYF. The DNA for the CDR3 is TGTGCCAGCAGCGGAACTCGGGGGGGCCTAGAGACCCAGTACTTC. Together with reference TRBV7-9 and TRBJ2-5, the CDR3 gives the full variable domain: DTGVSQNPRHKITKRGQNVTFRCDPISEHNRLYWYRQTLGQGPEFLTYFQNEAQLEKSRLLSDRFSAERPKGSFSTLEIQRTEQGDSAMYLCASSGTRGGLETQYFGPGTRLLVL.

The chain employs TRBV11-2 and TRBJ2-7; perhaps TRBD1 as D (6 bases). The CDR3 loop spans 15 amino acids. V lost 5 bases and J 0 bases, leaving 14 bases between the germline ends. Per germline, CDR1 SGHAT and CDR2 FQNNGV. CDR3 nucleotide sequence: TGTGCCAGCAGCACCGGCCCGGACAGCTCCTACGAGCAGTACTTC. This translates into CASSTGPDSSYEQYF. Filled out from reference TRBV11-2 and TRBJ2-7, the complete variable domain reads EAGVAQSPRYKIIEKRQSVAFWCNPISGHATLYWYQQILGQGPKLLIQFQNNGVVDDSQLPKDRFSAERLKGVDSTLKIQPAKLEDSAVYLCASSTGPDSSYEQYFGPGTRLTVT.

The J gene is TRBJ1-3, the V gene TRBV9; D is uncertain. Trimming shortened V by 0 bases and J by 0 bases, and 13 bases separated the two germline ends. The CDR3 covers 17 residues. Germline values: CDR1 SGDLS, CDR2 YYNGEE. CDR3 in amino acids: CASSVGAETSSGNTIYF. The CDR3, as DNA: TGTGCCAGCAGCGTAGGTGCAGAGACTTCCTCTGGAAACACCATATATTTT.

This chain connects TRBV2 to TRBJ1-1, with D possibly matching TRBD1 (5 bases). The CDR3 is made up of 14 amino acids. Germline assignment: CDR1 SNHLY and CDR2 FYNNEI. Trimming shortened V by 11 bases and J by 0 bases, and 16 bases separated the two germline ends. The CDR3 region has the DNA TGTGCCGACGGGGGAGACACCTTGAACACTGAAGCTTTCTTT. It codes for CADGGDTLNTEAFF.